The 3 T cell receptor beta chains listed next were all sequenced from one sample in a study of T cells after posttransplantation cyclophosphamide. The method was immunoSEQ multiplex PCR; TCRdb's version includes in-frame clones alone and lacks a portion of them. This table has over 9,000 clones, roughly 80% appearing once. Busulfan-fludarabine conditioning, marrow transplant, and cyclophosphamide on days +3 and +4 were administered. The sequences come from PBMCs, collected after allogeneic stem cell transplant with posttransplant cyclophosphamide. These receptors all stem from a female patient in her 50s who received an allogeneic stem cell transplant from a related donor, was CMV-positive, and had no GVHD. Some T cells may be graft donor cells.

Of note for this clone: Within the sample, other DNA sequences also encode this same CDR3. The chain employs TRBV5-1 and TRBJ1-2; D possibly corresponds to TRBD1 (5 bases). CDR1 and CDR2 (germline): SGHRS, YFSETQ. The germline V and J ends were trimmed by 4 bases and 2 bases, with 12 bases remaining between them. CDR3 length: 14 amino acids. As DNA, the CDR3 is TGCGCCAGCAGCCCGCGGGACCGGAACTATGGCTACACCTTC. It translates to CASSPRDRNYGYTF. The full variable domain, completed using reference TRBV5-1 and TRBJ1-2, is KAGVTQTPRYLIKTRGQQVTLSCSPISGHRSVSWYQQTPGQGLQFLFEYFSETQRNKGNFPGRFSGRQFSNSRSEMNVSTLELGDSALYLCASSPRDRNYGYTFGSGTRLTVV.

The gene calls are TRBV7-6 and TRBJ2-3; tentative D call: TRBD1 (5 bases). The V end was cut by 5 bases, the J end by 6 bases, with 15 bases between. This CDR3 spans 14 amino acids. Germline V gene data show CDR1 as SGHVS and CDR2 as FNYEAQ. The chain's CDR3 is CASSPWGTVDTQYF. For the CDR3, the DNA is TGTGCCAGCAGCCCCTGGGGCACGGTGGATACGCAGTATTTT.

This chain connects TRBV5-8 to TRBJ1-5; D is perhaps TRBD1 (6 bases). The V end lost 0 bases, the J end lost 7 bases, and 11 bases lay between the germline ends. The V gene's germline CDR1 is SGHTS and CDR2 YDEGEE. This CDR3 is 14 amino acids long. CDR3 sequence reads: CASSLGFRGQPQHF. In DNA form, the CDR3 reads TGTGCCAGCAGCTTGGGATTCAGGGGACAGCCCCAGCATTTT.